This is a list of T cell receptor beta chains from one sample in a study of shared clonotypes between healthy human individuals. The method was immunoSEQ multiplex PCR; TCRdb's version includes in-frame clones alone and lacks a portion of them. The profile covers over a million clones, with around 97% appearing a single time and 0.95% to 1.5% taken by the ten largest. Source material: naive CD4+ T cells sorted from blood. These receptors came from a man younger than 45 in good health. Both conserved end residues are part of each CDR3. A D gene is named only where the DNA matches it firmly. Expanded clones are given a class, and other clones once, few, many or no size at all.

abundance	j_gene	d_gene	v_gene	CDR3aa	CDR3nt
once	TRBJ2-6	TRBD1	TRBV4-3	CASSQVRYRGRISGANVLTF	TGCGCCAGCAGCCAAGTTAGATACAGGGGGCGGATATCGGGGGCCAACGTCCTGACTTTC
once	TRBJ1-1	.	TRBV28	CASSSLGWNTEAFF	TGTGCCAGCAGTTCGCTCGGTTGGAACACTGAAGCTTTCTTT
.	TRBJ2-2	TRBD2	TRBV11-2	CASSFGLAGSRRELFF	TGTGCCAGCAGCTTCGGACTAGCGGGATCGAGGAGGGAGCTGTTTTTT
.	TRBJ1-5	TRBD1	TRBV2	CASTGQGSNQPQHF	TGTGCCAGCACCGGACAGGGGTCCAATCAGCCCCAGCATTTT
.	TRBJ2-7	TRBD2	TRBV5-3	CARSFALETGGTYEQYF	TGTGCCAGAAGCTTCGCCTTAGAGACGGGAGGAACCTACGAGCAGTACTTC
.	TRBJ2-3	TRBD2	TRBV19	CASSIRLAGATDTQYF	TGTGCCAGTAGTATTAGACTAGCGGGAGCGACAGATACGCAGTATTTT
once	TRBJ1-2	.	TRBV28	CASSFSRDYGYTF	TGTGCCAGCAGTTTTTCCAGGGACTATGGCTACACCTTC
.	TRBJ1-1	.	TRBV6-6	CASSWAPNTEAFF	TGTGCCAGCAGTTGGGCACCGAACACTGAAGCTTTCTTT
.	TRBJ1-5	.	TRBV10-3	CAISEPPGAQHF	TGTGCCATCAGTGAGCCCCCGGGGGCCCAGCATTTT
.	TRBJ2-1	TRBD2	TRBV5-1	CASSLGGRPYNEQFF	TGCGCCAGCAGCTTGGGCGGGAGGCCCTACAATGAGCAGTTCTTC
.	TRBJ2-3	TRBD2	TRBV5-1	CASSFIAGVADTQYF	TGCGCCAGCAGCTTCATAGCGGGAGTCGCAGATACGCAGTATTTT
.	TRBJ1-5	.	TRBV28	CASSALQGPQHF	TGTGCCAGCAGTGCCCTACAGGGGCCCCAGCATTTT
.	TRBJ1-2	.	TRBV27	CASSPPPGANYGYTF	TGTGCCAGCAGTCCCCCCCCGGGGGCCAACTATGGCTACACCTTC
.	TRBJ1-2	.	TRBV10-1	CASSNSQSSRYTF	TGCGCCAGTAGCAATTCCCAGTCCTCTCGCTACACCTTC
once	TRBJ2-7	TRBD2	TRBV28	CASMPGLAGVGEQYF	TGTGCCAGCATGCCGGGACTAGCGGGAGTGGGGGAGCAGTACTTC
.	TRBJ2-6	.	TRBV15	CATSRDDFLTDSGANVLTF	TGTGCCACCAGCAGAGACGACTTCTTGACCGACTCTGGGGCCAACGTCCTGACTTTC
.	TRBJ1-5	.	TRBV6-1	CASSLTRNSNQPQHF	TGTGCCAGCAGCCTTACAAGAAATAGCAATCAGCCCCAGCATTTT
.	TRBJ1-4	.	TRBV6-5	CASSYEGSTNEKLFF	TGTGCCAGCAGTTACGAAGGGTCAACTAATGAAAAACTGTTTTTT
.	TRBJ2-1	TRBD2	TRBV5-5	CASSLGLAGGTSSYNEQFF	TGTGCCAGCAGCTTGGGACTAGCGGGAGGCACCAGCTCCTACAATGAGCAGTTCTTC
.	TRBJ2-2	.	TRBV5-1	CASREGSDTGELFF	TGCGCCAGCAGGGAGGGGAGTGACACCGGGGAGCTGTTTTTT
.	TRBJ2-7	.	TRBV7-2	CASSTSYEQYF	TGTGCCAGCAGCACCAGCTACGAGCAGTACTTC
.	TRBJ2-7	.	TRBV7-6	CASSLFRKNSYEQYF	TGTGCCAGCAGCTTATTCCGGAAAAACTCCTACGAGCAGTACTTC
once	TRBJ1-4	.	TRBV14	CASSKNGNEKLFF	TGTGCCAGCAGCAAAAACGGAAATGAAAAACTGTTTTTT
.	TRBJ1-3	.	TRBV7-9	CASSLRETGNTIYF	TGTGCCAGCAGCTTAAGAGAAACTGGAAACACCATATATTTT
.	TRBJ2-5	TRBD2	TRBV7-6	CASSLENRGSVAKETQYF	TGTGCCAGCAGCTTAGAAAATCGCGGGAGTGTCGCTAAAGAGACCCAGTACTTC
.	TRBJ2-3	.	TRBV2	CASRTDRDTDTQYF	TGTGCCAGCAGGACCGACAGAGACACAGATACGCAGTATTTT
.	TRBJ1-5	TRBD1	TRBV6-4	CASSDSMSGTAFLNQPQHF	TGTGCCAGCAGTGACTCGATGTCTGGGACAGCCTTCCTTAATCAGCCCCAGCATTTT
.	TRBJ2-2	.	TRBV7-9	CASSLTRILANTGELFF	TGTGCCAGCAGCCTTACAAGGATACTCGCGAACACCGGGGAGCTGTTTTTT
.	TRBJ2-3	TRBD2	TRBV28	CASKIGGGPIDTQYF	TGTGCCAGCAAGATCGGGGGAGGGCCGATAGATACGCAGTATTTT
.	TRBJ2-1	.	TRBV7-6	CASSLLPGVVSYNEQFF	TGTGCCAGCAGCTTACTCCCCGGGGTGGTCTCCTACAATGAGCAGTTCTTC
.	TRBJ2-7	TRBD1	TRBV15	CATSRDLGDRAYEQYF	TGTGCCACCAGCAGAGATTTAGGAGACAGGGCCTACGAGCAGTACTTC
.	TRBJ1-1	TRBD1	TRBV7-9	CASSLETGRNGAFF	TGTGCCAGCAGCTTGGAGACAGGGCGTAACGGAGCTTTCTTT
.	TRBJ2-7	.	TRBV5-4	CASSLFPVYPSYEQYF	TGTGCCAGCAGCTTGTTTCCCGTCTATCCCTCCTACGAGCAGTACTTC